A selection of T cell receptor beta chains follows, all from one sample in a study of T cells in Graves' hyperthyroidism and ophthalmopathy. From the multiplex PCR reads, TCRdb called clonotypes with MiXCR, one entry per CDR3 protein. The table lists roughly 840,000 distinct CDR3 sequences, over 35% of them singletons. Sequenced input: blood. The origin of the receptors is a man younger than 35 with Graves' hyperthyroidism. CDR3s leave out the opening cysteine and the closing phenylalanine or tryptophan. D genes are given only for firm matches.

TRBJ1-1 12 NA TRBV25-1 ASSEGGGYTEAF
TRBJ2-6 15 NA TRBV7-2 ASSLGGQLSGANVLT
TRBJ2-7 15 TRBD2 TRBV7-3 ASSLKGLAAPSYEQY
TRBJ1-5 10 NA TRBV20-1 SASQGEQPQH
TRBJ1-1 11 NA TRBV2 ASSVWPNREAF
TRBJ2-7 13 TRBD2 TRBV7-2 ASSFSGEKRYEQY
TRBJ2-7 13 NA TRBV10-3 AISVGSGLTYEQY
TRBJ2-2 13 NA TRBV7-2 ASSVREGNTGELF
TRBJ2-7 13 NA TRBV5-6 ASSSTEGVTYEQY
TRBJ1-5 11 NA TRBV19 ASTDFSNQPQH
TRBJ1-4 12 NA TRBV5-1 ASSFRGYEEKLF
TRBJ2-5 13 TRBD2 TRBV5-5 ASSGTSGSPGTQY
TRBJ2-5 15 TRBD2 TRBV10-3 ASTPGLAAPYQETQY
TRBJ2-5 16 TRBD2 TRBV20-1 SARSSGTSTKEVETQY
TRBJ1-1 13 TRBD1 TRBV20-1 SAPGTGGMNTEAF
TRBJ1-6 14 TRBD1 TRBV11-2 ASSLFRDRPNSPLH
TRBJ1-2 11 NA TRBV14 ASSSQGIDGYT
TRBJ1-1 12 NA TRBV20-1 SASRGALNTEAF
TRBJ2-7 12 NA TRBV2 ATAWRQASYEQY
TRBJ1-5 12 NA TRBV7-8 ASSSLTGREPQH
TRBJ2-7 12 TRBD1 TRBV7-9 ASSPDRDLYEQY
TRBJ1-1 11 NA TRBV12-3/TRBV12-4 ASSLSFGGEAF
TRBJ2-5 13 TRBD2 TRBV28 ASSIAGVGQETQY
TRBJ1-6 11 NA TRBV7-8 ASSLAGVSPLH
TRBJ2-7 10 TRBD1 TRBV6-2/TRBV6-3 ASEGQGNEQY
TRBJ2-5 10 NA TRBV20-1 SARGVQETQY
TRBJ2-2 14 TRBD1 TRBV5-1 ASSFEQGANTGELF
TRBJ1-2 15 TRBD1 TRBV12-3/TRBV12-4 ASSSFDRGHSNYGYT
TRBJ1-4 13 NA TRBV7-9 ASSFPTARIEKLF
TRBJ1-2 13 TRBD1 TRBV7-9 ASSWDSPPGYGYT
TRBJ1-4 11 NA TRBV7-2 ASSLVGREKLF
TRBJ1-1 10 NA TRBV7-9 ASSKEASEAF
TRBJ1-1 13 TRBD1 TRBV4-3 ASSQDGTGNTEAF
TRBJ1-1 16 TRBD1 TRBV7-2 ASRTTGTGGFGNTEAF
TRBJ2-2 10 NA TRBV6-1 ASSEVGGELF
TRBJ1-6 13 NA TRBV5-6 ASSPGFRINSPLH
TRBJ1-6 12 NA TRBV7-2 ASSERGLDSPLH
TRBJ1-5 12 NA TRBV19 ASTEGVGNQPQH
TRBJ2-2 14 TRBD1 TRBV4-2 ASSSSGGRNTGELF